This TCR beta chain was identified in a study of T cells after yellow fever vaccination. Each CDR3 protein gets one entry after TCRdb re-called the 5' RACE reads with MiXCR. The data hold approximately 120,000 distinct CDR3 sequences, with around 15% observed a single time. On this clonotype itself: Antigen: not known.

Whole-study results and caveats: Post-booster samples contained most primary-vaccination clones (approximately 96% CD4, approximately 88% CD8). The secondary response showed a weaker magnitude and a faster peak, day 5 versus 15. Some clonotypes were seen in both the CD4 and the CD8 compartments. These made up a small share and likely arose from convergent recombination. Abundant clonotypes from the bulk population could have been carried over as contaminants into FACS-sorted repertoires.

This sample comprised CD8+ T cells sorted from PBMCs, obtained 5 days after the yellow fever booster vaccination. This TCR derives from a man aged 18 to 35 who received the YFV17D yellow fever vaccine.

DNA for the CDR3: TGTGCCAGCAGTTACGCCAGTACTAACTATGGCTACACCTTC. Translated: CASSYASTNYGYTF. The chain links TRBV6-5 to TRBJ1-2; D remains ambiguous. Germline V gene lookup returns CDR1 MNHEY and CDR2 SVGAGI. The CDR3 is 14 residues long. V gave up 2 bases and J gave up 0 bases, with 7 bases separating them.